The 26 T cell receptor beta chains listed next were all sequenced from one sample in a study of cytomegalovirus exposure and HLA in healthy donors. PCR amplification relied on 60 Vbeta primers (plus 13 Jbeta primers). Sequencing was performed with immunoSEQ multiplex PCR; in TCRdb, only in-frame clones are kept and a portion is missing. The data contain around 300,000 clones, roughly two thirds of them seen just once; the ten biggest clones take up about 2.1%. Sequenced material: PBMCs. All receptors derive from a female donor in good health and CMV-seronegative.

The chain carries TRBV7-2 and TRBJ1-5; weak D call: TRBD1 (6 bases). Trimming stripped 3 bases from V and 5 bases from J, with 17 bases between. The CDR3 spans 16 residues. Germline V CDR1 and CDR2: SGHTA, FQGNSA. In DNA form, the CDR3 reads TGTGCCAGCAGCTTGCATGGGACAAGAACCTATCAGCCCCAGCATTTT. Its translation: CASSLHGTRTYQPQHF.

This chain uses TRBV27 with TRBJ2-1; TRBD2 agrees at 7 bases. This CDR3 has 13 residues. Germline V lookup: CDR1 MNHEY, CDR2 SMNVEV (reference sequence). Trimming cost V 6 bases and J 12 bases; bases outside gene matches: 11. The CDR3: CASRGLITMSQFF. The CDR3 region has the DNA TGTGCCAGCAGGGGACTAATAACAATGTCGCAGTTCTTC.

The chain recombines TRBV5-1 with TRBJ1-1; D remains unclear. The germline gives CDR1 SGHRS, CDR2 YFSETQ. The CDR3 has 14 residues. Trimming stripped 4 bases from V and 5 bases from J, with 15 bases between. CDR3 DNA: TGCGCCAGCAGCGTCCCGGAGACCAAGACTGAAGCTTTCTTT. The encoded protein is CASSVPETKTEAFF.

This clone has only a few counts. The genes are TRBV5-1 and TRBJ2-1; 16 bases are a match to TRBD2. After removal of 5 bases from V and 8 bases from J, the junction contained 13 bases not matched to a gene. CDR1 is SGHRS, CDR2 YFSETQ, per germline. This CDR3 region has 18 residues. Written as DNA, the CDR3 is TGCGCCAGCAGTCGCGGGACTAGCGGGAGGGCCGCTTCTGATGAGCAGTTCTTC. Residues: CASSRGTSGRAASDEQFF.

The V call is TRBV12-5, the J call TRBJ2-3; D may be TRBD1 (6 bases). Trimming removed 3 bases from V and 6 bases from J, with 19 bases in between. Germline assignment: CDR1 LGHNT and CDR2 FRNRAP. The CDR3 is 16 residues long. Written as DNA, the CDR3 is TGTGCTAGTGGTTTTCTGTTACCAGGGGCCTTGGATACGCAGTATTTT. This sequence encodes CASGFLLPGALDTQYF.

The chain has TRBV4-1 and TRBJ1-2; 8 nucleotides line up with TRBD1. V trimming: 4 bases; J trimming: 2 bases; junction bases outside the gene matches: 3. The CDR3 sequence is 14 residues long. Germline values: CDR1 MGHRA, CDR2 YSYEKL. CDR3 loop: CASSPGQGNYGYTF. In DNA, the CDR3 is TGCGCCAGCAGCCCCGGACAGGGAAACTATGGCTACACCTTC.

The chain has TRBV7-9 and TRBJ1-1, with D possibly matching TRBD1 (5 bases). CDR1 SEHNR and CDR2 FQNEAQ come from the germline V gene (reference sequence). V shed 1 base and J shed 4 bases, with 10 bases lying between them. The CDR3 is made up of 14 amino acids. This CDR3 is CASSLGQQGTEAFF. In DNA form, the CDR3 reads TGTGCCAGCAGCTTAGGACAGCAGGGCACTGAAGCTTTCTTT.

The chain combines TRBV7-6 with TRBJ1-1, with 7 bases aligning to TRBD1. Germline V gene data show CDR1 as SGHVS and CDR2 as FNYEAQ. This CDR3 contains 13 residues. The V and J ends lost 5 bases and 10 bases, in that order; junction bases with no gene match: 10. CDR3 region: CASSPGQVKAAFF. The CDR3 DNA reads as TGTGCCAGCAGCCCAGGACAGGTCAAGGCAGCTTTCTTT.

This clone was seen just once. This sequence joins TRBV11-2 and TRBJ2-7; tentative D call: TRBD2 (6 bases). The germline gives CDR1 SGHAT, CDR2 FQNNGV. This CDR3 is 17 amino acids long. Trimming stripped 0 bases from V and 2 bases from J, with 17 bases between. The DNA of the CDR3 is TGTGCCAGCAGCTTAGAACGGATAGGGACTCGAACCTACGAGCAGTACTTC. Protein: CASSLERIGTRTYEQYF.

V is TRBV7-6 and J is TRBJ2-2; no clear D. V lost 1 base to trimming and J lost 4 bases, with 13 bases between them. The germline CDR1 and CDR2 sequences are SGHVS and FNYEAQ. There are 16 residues in the CDR3. CDR3 sequence: CASSLVGSSFTGELFF. The CDR3 DNA reads TGTGCCAGCAGCTTAGTTGGCTCCTCGTTCACCGGGGAGCTGTTTTTT.

The CDR3 here is CASSPRQGVPLSGNTIYF. The CDR3 nucleotides are TGTGCCAGCAGCCCGCGACAGGGGGTGCCCCTCTCTGGAAACACCATATATTTT. The chain links TRBV11-2 to TRBJ1-3, with TRBD1 matching 9 bases. V trimming: 5 bases; J trimming: 0 bases; junction bases outside the gene matches: 11. The germline V gene encodes CDR1 SGHAT and CDR2 FQNNGV. The CDR3 totals 18 residues.

This chain uses TRBV5-1 with TRBJ1-2; 10 bases map to TRBD1. This CDR3 comprises 15 residues. Germline CDR1 is SGHRS and CDR2 is YFSETQ. With V trimmed by 1 base and J by 7 bases, 7 bases remained unmatched. This CDR3 is CASSLPLTGGGGYTF. Here the CDR3 DNA reads TGCGCCAGCAGCTTGCCCCTGACAGGGGGCGGTGGCTACACCTTC. The full variable domain, with the rest looked up from reference TRBV5-1 and TRBJ1-2, is KAGVTQTPRYLIKTRGQQVTLSCSPISGHRSVSWYQQTPGQGLQFLFEYFSETQRNKGNFPGRFSGRQFSNSRSEMNVSTLELGDSALYLCASSLPLTGGGGYTFGSGTRLTVV.

In its sample, this clone was seen once. This sequence joins TRBV28 and TRBJ2-3, with a weak D call TRBD2 (6 bases). Germline CDR1 and CDR2: MDHEN and SYDVKM. This CDR3 is 13 amino acids long. The ends were cut back, 9 bases at V and 2 bases at J, with 12 bases in the middle. The CDR3 sequence: CASRTTYTDTQYF. DNA for the CDR3: TGTGCCAGTAGGACTACATACACAGATACGCAGTATTTT. The full variable domain, its missing parts supplied by reference TRBV28 and TRBJ2-3, is DVKVTQSSRYLVKRTGEKVFLECVQDMDHENMFWYRQDPGLGLRLIYFSYDVKMKEKGDIPEGYSVSREKKERFSLILESASTNQTSMYLCASRTTYTDTQYFGPGTRLTVL.

This clone has a handful of counts. The rearrangement joins TRBV19 to TRBJ2-7; no clear D gene. The CDR3 is 14 residues long. The ends were cut back, 4 bases at V and 2 bases at J, with 12 bases in the middle. Germline V CDR1 and CDR2: LNHDA, SQIVND (reference sequence). Written as DNA, the CDR3 is TGTGCCAGTAGTAGCCAGGCGACAACCTACGAGCAGTACTTC. It yields the protein CASSSQATTYEQYF.

This clone was seen a few times. The V call is TRBV10-3, the J call TRBJ2-7, with D unclear. V lost 2 bases, J lost 1 base, and 9 bases lay in between. Germline CDR1 and CDR2: ENHRY and SYGVKD. The CDR3 spans 14 residues. The CDR3 spells CAISEPWQSYEQYF. Written as DNA, the CDR3 is TGTGCCATCAGTGAGCCGTGGCAGTCCTACGAGCAGTACTTC.

This clone was detected once. In DNA, the CDR3 is TGTGCCAGCAGCCGTGAGGGATTTAGGGAAAAACTGTTTTTT. Its translation: CASSREGFREKLFF. The chain carries TRBV7-2 and TRBJ1-4, with D unclear. The ends were cut back, 5 bases at V and 8 bases at J, with 15 bases in the middle. Germline assignment: CDR1 SGHTA and CDR2 FQGNSA. This CDR3 spans 14 amino acids.

This chain joins TRBV4-1 and TRBJ2-7; D gene uncertain. This CDR3 has 11 amino acids. CDR1 is MGHRA, CDR2 YSYEKL, per germline. The V end was cut by 4 bases, the J end by 3 bases, with 4 bases between. CDR3 DNA sequence: TGCGCCAGCAGCCCAGGCTACGAGCAGTACTTC. Residues: CASSPGYEQYF.

The J gene is TRBJ1-4, the V gene TRBV6-5, with D possibly being TRBD1 (6 bases). CDR3 length: 12 residues. V shed 10 bases and J shed 5 bases, with 11 bases lying between them. Per the germline V gene, CDR1 is MNHEY and CDR2 is SVGAGI. This CDR3 reads CATRQENEKLFF. The CDR3 region has the DNA TGTGCCACCCGACAGGAAAATGAAAAACTGTTTTTT.

The genes are TRBV9 and TRBJ2-1, with 9 bases lining up with TRBD2. CDR1 SGDLS and CDR2 YYNGEE come from the germline V gene. This CDR3 region has 15 residues. V shed 0 bases and J 6 bases; nucleotides not matched to a gene: 4. CDR3 region: CASSVDGGRANEQFF. The CDR3 region has the DNA TGTGCCAGCAGCGTAGATGGCGGGAGGGCCAATGAGCAGTTCTTC.

The gene calls are TRBV2 and TRBJ2-5, with D hard to call. The last part of the DNA fits TRBJ2-7 better; the J call may be wrong. Per germline, CDR1 SNHLY and CDR2 FYNNEI. CDR3 length equals 12 residues. The CDR3: CASSAESLEQYF. The CDR3 coding sequence is TGTGCCAGCAGTGCTGAGTCCCTCGAGCAGTACTTC.

The rearrangement joins TRBV2 to TRBJ2-4; D possibly corresponds to TRBD2 (5 bases). Germline V gene data show CDR1 as SNHLY and CDR2 as FYNNEI. CDR3 length equals 16 residues. V was clipped by 2 bases and J by 1 base, with 12 bases between them. CDR3 nucleotides: TGTGCCAGCAGTGAAAGGACTGTAGCCGCCAAAAACATTCAGTACTTC. This sequence encodes CASSERTVAAKNIQYF.

This chain joins TRBV6-1 and TRBJ1-2; 7 nucleotides match TRBD1. This CDR3 spans 12 amino acids. Germline V lookup: CDR1 MNHNS, CDR2 SASEGT. In DNA form, the CDR3 reads TGTGCAAGCGACAGGGCAAACTATGGCTACACCTTC. This codes for CASDRANYGYTF.

This clone has just a few counts. The chain is built from TRBV6-5 and TRBJ1-1; no firm D call. V was trimmed by 7 bases and J by 4 bases, leaving 7 bases between them. CDR3 size: 11 residues. Germline V gene data show CDR1 as MNHEY and CDR2 as SVGAGI. In DNA, the CDR3 is TGTGCCAGCAAAAGCGGCACTGAAGCTTTCTTT. This sequence encodes CASKSGTEAFF.

The chain joins TRBV7-8 to TRBJ2-1; TRBD2 matches 7 bases. V dropped 8 bases and J dropped 10; count of bases not matched to a gene: 11. Germline CDR1 and CDR2: SGHVS and FQNEAQ. CDR3 length: 13 amino acids. The DNA of the CDR3 is TGTGCCAGCGGGCAGGAATGGCGGGGGGAGCAGTTCTTC. This translates into CASGQEWRGEQFF.

This rearrangement joins TRBV6-1 to TRBJ2-5; D gene ambiguous. The DNA end is more similar to TRBJ2-7, so the J call may be wrong. This CDR3 spans 13 amino acids. Germline values: CDR1 MNHNS, CDR2 SASEGT. This chain's CDR3 is CASSDLWSHEQYF. The DNA for the CDR3 is TGTGCCAGCAGTGATTTGTGGTCGCACGAGCAGTACTTC.

In this sample, this clone turned up a few times. The chain recombines TRBV11-3 with TRBJ1-1; 8 bases map to TRBD1. V gave up 1 base and J gave up 10 bases; unmatched junction bases: 8. The CDR3 is 14 residues long. Germline loops: CDR1 SGHNT, CDR2 YENEEA. CDR3 DNA: TGTGCCAGCAGCTTAGGTCCGCAGGGGGCTTCAGCTTTCTTT. Translated, it gives CASSLGPQGASAFF.